The rows below give T cell receptor beta chains drawn from one sample of a study of control samples from healthy donors and cancer patients. Sequencing was performed with immunoSEQ multiplex PCR; in TCRdb, only in-frame clones are kept and a portion is missing. The sample yields 130,000 to 150,000 clones, roughly 94% seen once. Material for sequencing was PBMCs. Every receptor here comes from a man aged 55 to 70 with colorectal cancer. Both conserved end residues are part of each CDR3. A D gene is named only where the DNA matches it firmly. Not every row has a clone size; where given, it reads once, few, many or a size class.

clone size | J gene | D gene | V gene | CDR3 protein | CDR3 DNA
- | TRBJ1-2 | - | TRBV6-2/TRBV6-3 | CASSYLVRLQPTYGYTF | TGTGCCAGCAGTTACTTGGTCAGACTACAACCTACTTATGGCTACACCTTC
- | TRBJ2-5 | - | TRBV5-4 | CASSSQETQYF | TGTGCCAGCAGCTCCCAAGAGACCCAGTACTTC
once | TRBJ2-3 | - | TRBV24-1 | CATSDLGDTQYF | TGTGCCACCAGTGATTTAGGAGATACGCAGTATTTT
- | TRBJ1-5 | TRBD1 | TRBV6-5 | CASTRGQGISQPQHF | TGTGCCAGCACCAGGGGACAGGGGATTAGTCAGCCCCAGCATTTT
- | TRBJ2-7 | - | TRBV25-1 | CASSDNGPYEQYF | TGTGCCAGCAGTGATAATGGGCCTTACGAGCAGTACTTC
- | TRBJ2-7 | TRBD1 | TRBV11-2 | CASTNRGLRYEQYF | TGTGCCAGCACCAACAGGGGGCTTAGGTACGAGCAGTACTTC
- | TRBJ1-3 | - | TRBV9 | CASSVGRWNREGNGNTIYF | TGTGCCAGCAGCGTAGGGAGGTGGAACAGGGAGGGTAATGGAAACACCATATATTTT
- | TRBJ1-5 | - | TRBV6-5 | CASTPGGGNQPQHF | TGTGCCAGCACCCCTGGGGGGGGCAATCAGCCCCAGCATTTT
- | TRBJ2-5 | - | TRBV7-6 | CASSLAGRSFQETQYF | TGTGCCAGCAGCTTAGCGGGACGGAGCTTCCAAGAGACCCAGTACTTC
- | TRBJ2-7 | TRBD1 | TRBV30 | CAWSRTGAREQYF | TGTGCCTGGAGTAGGACAGGGGCAAGGGAGCAGTACTTC
- | TRBJ2-3 | - | TRBV5-1 | CASSPPAGSTDTQYF | TGCGCCAGCAGCCCACCTGCGGGGTCCACAGATACGCAGTATTTT
- | TRBJ2-3 | TRBD1 | TRBV5-1 | CASSKTGETDTQYF | TGCGCCAGCAGCAAGACAGGGGAAACAGATACGCAGTATTTT
- | TRBJ2-3 | - | TRBV19 | CASSPGTDTQYF | TGTGCCAGTAGCCCCGGGACAGATACGCAGTATTTT
few | TRBJ1-5 | - | TRBV6-2/TRBV6-3 | CASSLEQGENQPQHF | TGTGCCAGCAGTTTGGAACAGGGAGAAAATCAGCCCCAGCATTTT
- | TRBJ1-4 | - | TRBV3-1/TRBV3-2 | CASSQEGTLGVYEKLFF | TGTGCCAGCAGCCAAGAAGGGACGTTAGGGGTATATGAAAAACTGTTTTTT
few | TRBJ1-6 | - | TRBV19 | CASSPYGETGNSPLHF | TGTGCCAGTAGTCCATACGGGGAAACGGGAAATTCACCCCTCCACTTT
- | TRBJ2-4 | TRBD1 | TRBV28 | CASTKGWGTALAKNIQYF | TGTGCCAGCACCAAAGGGTGGGGGACAGCACTAGCCAAAAACATTCAGTACTTC